This entry is about one T cell receptor beta chain. Its antigen is unknown. Base qualities are not at hand, and no much larger clone is one base apart. This sample is drawn from a study of blood T cells in healthy people across ages (dated by TCRdb to between 2015 and 2017). Background on the whole study: In model experiments, template switching captured roughly one uniquely barcoded TCR beta cDNA molecule for every two T cells. Using deep sequencing normalized with unique cDNA molecular identifiers, the study measured how TCR beta repertoire diversity changes with age. Donors of different ages were randomly distributed across sequencing lanes to avoid experimental bias. Donors were grouped into four age groups: young (average about 15 years), middle-aged (39), aged (over 55) and long-lived (approximately 75). Two additional independent replicas of 1 million unique cDNA reads from the same blood draw were analyzed for two donors (one aged 18 to 29 and one aged 80 or older). Study-wide conclusions, independent of this receptor: Observed TCR beta diversity correlated strongly with the percentage of naive T cells measured by flow cytometry. Compared with the aged group, more naive CD4+ T cells, fewer expanded clones and increased TCR diversity were shown by the long-lived group, suggesting age selection. Estimates of total diversity from one million sequenced T cells were regarded as lower bounds and underestimates. Observed TCR beta diversity per million T cells fell roughly linearly with age, and a significant reduction was already apparent by age roughly 40. Because profiling used bulk unsorted PBMCs, naive and antigen-experienced compartments could not be compared conclusively. Because the CMV infection status of the donors was unknown, age-related changes in expanded clonotypes may potentially have been confounded.

Donors were 39 systemically healthy Caucasian individuals from Russia aged roughly 6 to 100 years. Each donor gave 9.5 to 10 milliliters of peripheral blood, drawn into EDTA-treated Vacutainer tubes. Ficoll-Paque density-gradient centrifugation was used to isolate PBMCs, with at least 7 million per sample. Total RNA was extracted from PBMCs with Trizol reagent, with at least 5.5 micrograms obtained per sample. For every donor, flow cytometry on a PBMC aliquot measured the percentage of naive CD45RAhigh/CD27high T cells. CDR1 and CDR2, per the germline V gene (reference sequence), are DFQATT and SNEGSKA. From V the trimming removes 4 bases and from J it removes 5 bases, while the gene matches leave 13 bases of the junction unaccounted for. The CDR3 numbers 16 residues from cysteine through phenylalanine. Of the read, only the CDR3 DNA is kept; its 48 bases are in frame from base 1. The library was prepared using 5' RACE. The reads were generated on an Illumina HiSeq 2500. The second PCR ran for about 6 to 12 cycles and used a J-beta primer mix along with a sample-barcoded 5' primer. A unique molecular identifier was introduced onto each TCR beta cDNA molecule by a template-switch 5' adaptor carrying 12 random nucleotides. Each sample yielded at least 3 million CDR3-containing paired-end reads. First-strand cDNA synthesis was performed from all RNA using the Mint cDNA synthesis kit, with priming by a TRBC-specific oligonucleotide. After uracil-DNA glycosylase treatment, a first 18-cycle PCR used universal primers M1SS and BC2_uni_R on all cDNA. The published analysis was carried out like this. For normalization, 1 million high-quality reads were randomly selected from each sample, with every read carrying a distinct molecular identifier. Reads with shared molecular identifiers were discarded instead of being binned into consensus sequences. MiTCR, run with a Q25 quality threshold and the strictest error-elimination algorithm, handled CDR3 identification, clonotype clustering and error correction. Lower-bound total TCR beta diversity was estimated with a nonparametric unseen species model using Euler transformation. TCRdb reprocessed the public reads (quality trimming at Q25 with fastp, clone calling with MiXCR) and kept in-frame beta chains. Here each entry gathers all rows of one CDR3 protein and keeps the most common genes and DNA. The V and J calls were not made by the authors but by TCRdb's processing. The sample records about 1.4 million distinct CDR3 sequences, 45% to 70% of which are singletons. About 6.3% of the sample is held by the ten biggest clonotypes.

In this chain, TRBV20-1 is recombined with TRBJ2-1; TRBD2 lines up with 8 middle nucleotides. Sequenced input: blood. This TCR came from a man between 18 and 35 years old in good health. Here is the DNA: TGCAGTGCTAAATCCCGAAGCGGGAGAGTCGACAATGAGCAGTTCTTC. Protein translation: CSAKSRSGRVDNEQFF.